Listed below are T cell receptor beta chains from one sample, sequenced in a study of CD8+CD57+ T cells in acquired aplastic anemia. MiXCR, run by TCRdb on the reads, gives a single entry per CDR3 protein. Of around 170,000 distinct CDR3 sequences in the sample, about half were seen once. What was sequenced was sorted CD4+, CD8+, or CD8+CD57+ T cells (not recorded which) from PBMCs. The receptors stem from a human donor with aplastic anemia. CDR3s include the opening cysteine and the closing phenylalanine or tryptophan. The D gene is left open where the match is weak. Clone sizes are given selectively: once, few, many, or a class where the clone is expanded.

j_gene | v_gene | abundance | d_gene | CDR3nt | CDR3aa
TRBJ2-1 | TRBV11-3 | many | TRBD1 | TGTGCCAGCAGCACCGGAACAGGGGGCAATGAGCAGTTCTTC | CASSTGTGGNEQFF
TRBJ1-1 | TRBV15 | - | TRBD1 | TGTGCCACCAGCACGCGACAGGGCACTGAAGCTTTCTTT | CATSTRQGTEAFF
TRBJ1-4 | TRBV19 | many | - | TGTGCCAGTAGTTCCCCTGGGATGATTAATGAAAAACTGTTTTTT | CASSSPGMINEKLFF
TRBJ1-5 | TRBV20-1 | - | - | TGCAGTGCCTCCGCCCCGGAGGCCCAGCATTTT | CSASAPEAQHF
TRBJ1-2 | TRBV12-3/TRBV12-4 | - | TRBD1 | TGTGCCAGCAGGGGACAGGGCCCGCTCGGCTTC | CASRGQGPLGF
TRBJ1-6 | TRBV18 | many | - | TGTGCCAGCTCACCTTGGGGGCAGGGTTCACCCCTCCACTTT | CASSPWGQGSPLHF
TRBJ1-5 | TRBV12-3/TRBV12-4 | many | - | TGTGCCAGCAGTTTCGGGATATCCAATCAGCCCCAGCATTTT | CASSFGISNQPQHF
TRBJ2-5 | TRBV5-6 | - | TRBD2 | TGTGACAGCAGCTTGGGTGGGACTAGGGAAGAGACCCAGTACTTC | CDSSLGGTREETQYF
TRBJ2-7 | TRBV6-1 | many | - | TGTGCCAGCAGACAGATCGGTGGCTCCTACGAGCAGTACTTC | CASRQIGGSYEQYF
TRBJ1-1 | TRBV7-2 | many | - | TGTGCCAGCAGCTTAAGTCTGGCCCTTAACACTGAAGCTTTCTTT | CASSLSLALNTEAFF
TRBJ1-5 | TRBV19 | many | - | TGTGCCAGTAGTAGCATGGGAAATCAGCCCCAGCATTTT | CASSSMGNQPQHF
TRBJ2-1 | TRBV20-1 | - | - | TGCAGTGCTACCCATCATGATGAGCAGTTCTTC | CSATHHDEQFF
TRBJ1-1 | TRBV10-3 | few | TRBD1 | TGTGCCATCGGGACAGGCGCAGGGAACACTGAAGCTTTCTTT | CAIGTGAGNTEAFF
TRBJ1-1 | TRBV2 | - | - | TGTGCCAGCAGTCTCCGGGGACGTATGAACACTGAAGCTTTCTTT | CASSLRGRMNTEAFF
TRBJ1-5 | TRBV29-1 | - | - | TGCAGCGTAGAGGAAGGGGGCAATCAGCCCCAGCATTTT | CSVEEGGNQPQHF
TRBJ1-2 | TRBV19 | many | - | TGTGCCAGTACCGGGGGGTGGGGTCAAGGGGACTATGGCTACACCTTC | CASTGGWGQGDYGYTF
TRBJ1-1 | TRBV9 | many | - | TGTGCCAGCAGCGTAGCCCTGGCAGACAAAAACACTGAAGCTTTCTTT | CASSVALADKNTEAFF
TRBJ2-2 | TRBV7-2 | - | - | TGTGCCAGCAGGCGGGGACGGAACACCGGGGAGCTGTTTTTT | CASRRGRNTGELFF
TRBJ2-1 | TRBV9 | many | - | TGTGCCAGCAGCGTTGGGACCGTCTCCTACAATGAGCAGTTCTTC | CASSVGTVSYNEQFF
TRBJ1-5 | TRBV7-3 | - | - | TGTGCCAGCAGCTTAGGTCGCGAGACAGATATGCAGCATTTT | CASSLGRETDMQHF
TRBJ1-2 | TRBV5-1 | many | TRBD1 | TGCGCCAGCAGCTCACCGGGACAGGGGACCTATGGCTACACCTTC | CASSSPGQGTYGYTF
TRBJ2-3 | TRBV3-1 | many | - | TGTGCCAGCAGCCAGAACCTTCCCCAGTCAGATACGCAGTATTTT | CASSQNLPQSDTQYF
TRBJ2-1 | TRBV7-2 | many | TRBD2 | TGTGCCAGCAGCTTAGAGGCGGGAGGGCCGGGATTGTATGAGCAGTTCTTC | CASSLEAGGPGLYEQFF
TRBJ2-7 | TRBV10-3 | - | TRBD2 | TGTGCCAGCAGCCCCGGGACTAGCGGGGGGTTTAACGAGCAGTACTTC | CASSPGTSGGFNEQYF
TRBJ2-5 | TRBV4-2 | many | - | TGTGCCAGCAGCCAAGACGGGGCCATGGAGACCCAGTACTTC | CASSQDGAMETQYF
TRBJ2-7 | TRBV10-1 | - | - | TGCGCCAGCAGTGAGTCGAGATCCAGATCCTCCTACGAGCAGTACTTC | CASSESRSRSSYEQYF
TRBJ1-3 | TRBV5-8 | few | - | TGTGCCAGCAGCTTACCTGGCTCCGGAAACACCATATATTTT | CASSLPGSGNTIYF
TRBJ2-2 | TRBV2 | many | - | TGTGCCAGCAGCCCACGGGAGAACACCGGGGAGCTGTTTTTT | CASSPRENTGELFF
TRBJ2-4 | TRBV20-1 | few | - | TGCAGTGCTAGAGATTTGGGTGAGGGAAACATTCAGTACTTC | CSARDLGEGNIQYF
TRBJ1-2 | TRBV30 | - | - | TGTGCCTGGACGATCCGGGACACCCATGGCTACACCTTC | CAWTIRDTHGYTF
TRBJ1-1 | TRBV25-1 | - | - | TGTGCCAGCAGTGCTGCCCGGGCGAACACTGAAGCTTTCTTT | CASSAARANTEAFF
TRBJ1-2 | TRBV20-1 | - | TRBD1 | TGCAGTGCTAGAGACCGGACAGGGGGCGGGTATGGCTACACCTTC | CSARDRTGGGYGYTF
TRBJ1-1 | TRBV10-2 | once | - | TGCGCCAGCAGCCAACGGAGGGAGGGGACTGAAGCTTTCTTT | CASSQRREGTEAFF
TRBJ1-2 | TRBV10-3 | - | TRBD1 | TGTGCCATCAGTGAGTATGACAGGGAATATGAGAACTATGGCTACACCTTC | CAISEYDREYENYGYTF
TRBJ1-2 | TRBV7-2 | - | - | TGTGCCAGCAGCCCGCAGGAAGCTAACTATGGCTACACCTTC | CASSPQEANYGYTF
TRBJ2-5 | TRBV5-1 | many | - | TGCGCCAGCAAGGCCCAAGAGACCCAGTACTTC | CASKAQETQYF
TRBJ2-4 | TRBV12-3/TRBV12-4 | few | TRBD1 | TGTGCCAGCAGTTTATCCGGGACAGGGGGCAAAAACATTCAGTACTTC | CASSLSGTGGKNIQYF
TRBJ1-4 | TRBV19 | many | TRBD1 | TGTGCCAGTAGTTCCTCCGGGACAGCTAATGAAAAACTGTTTTTT | CASSSSGTANEKLFF
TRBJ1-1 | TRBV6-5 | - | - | TGTGCCAGCAGTTTGTGGACGAACACTGAAGCTTTCTTT | CASSLWTNTEAFF
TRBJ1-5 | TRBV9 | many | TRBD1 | TGTGCCAGCAGCGTTACGGACAGGGCTCAGCCCCAGCATTTT | CASSVTDRAQPQHF
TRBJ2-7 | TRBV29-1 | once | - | TGCAGCGTTGCGACAGGTTTGGACGAGCAGTACTTC | CSVATGLDEQYF